The present T cell receptor (beta chain) was sequenced within a study of T cell responses to AZD1222 COVID-19 vaccine (dated by TCRdb to 2020 to 2022). About the full investigation: TCR sequencing was performed for 230 to 250 trial participants, of whom about 200 were given two doses of AZD1222 and some 26 were given two doses of MenACWY control vaccine. Trial participants were enrolled into age subgroups of 18-55, 56-69 and 70-plus years, which contained 148, 28 and 57 TCR-sequenced participants, respectively. The full study reports these points: In the small 56-69-year group, the increase in depth fell short of significance, most likely because of low power. Most participants were white British and females outnumbered males, and the authors suggested that clonal diversity may have been underestimated. Reportedly, close to half of the unique spike-specific TCRs recognized epitopes lying outside the regions that are mutated in the B.1.351 and B.1.1.7 variants. Conclusions about previously exposed vaccinees were limited because only a handful of AZD1222 recipients were SARS-CoV-2 seropositive at baseline. A significant rise in spike-specific TCR breadth and depth was observed after two AZD1222 doses relative to day 0 and relative to MenACWY recipients. CD4 TCRs associated with the vaccine covered the entire spike protein, and the dominant responses were in regions 160-218 and 743-854. No day 14 peak-response samples were available, so repertoires were characterized only after the peak T cell response.

Clipping removes 8 bases from V and 7 bases from J, with 10 as the unmatched junction base count. The cysteine opens and the phenylalanine closes a CDR3 of 13 amino acids. Only the CDR3 DNA is retained, 39 bases long and in frame from the first base. CDR1 and CDR2, per the germline V gene (reference sequence), are MNHEY and SMNVEV. To note about this clone: Its antigen has not been determined. The record has no base qualities; no much larger clone is one base away.

The CDR3 regions of human TCRbeta chains were subjected to immunosequencing. Per the original workflow: TCRs in the repertoires were matched against a reference library of SARS-CoV-2-specific TCRs that had been generated with the MIRA antigen-specificity platform. Breadth was defined as the fraction of unique TCRs that were SARS-CoV-2-associated, and depth was defined as the fraction of total T cells that were SARS-CoV-2-associated. Each spike-specific TCR was assigned to its reactive spike region and to a CD4 or CD8 class using the MIRA data. Log10-transformed breadth and depth values were compared by one-way ANOVA with Sidak's multiple comparisons tests. TCRdb stores this immuneACCESS table with in-frame sequences only. Part of the clones is absent; in the studies checked, under half of the shortfall reflects unresolved V genes, and no reason is known for the rest. V, J and clone size were drawn from that table, and D and trimming were deduced from the DNA. Here the sample has around 140,000 clones; around nine tenths occur a single time. The ten largest clones capture roughly 3.9% of the sample.

The sample's time point label is to be understood as: about 28 days (+/-7) after the second vaccine dose. AZD1222 recipients with second doses at about 4 weeks or about 12 weeks were pooled, because spike-specific TCR depth and breadth did not differ between schedules. Vaccinee samples came from UK trials COV001 and COV002, including a single-blind randomized controlled phase 2/3 trial of AZD1222 (ChAdOx1 nCoV-19) in healthy adults. Trial participant PBMC samples were collected at day 0 and day 28 after the second dose for TCRbeta chain sequencing. The source is an adult who received the AZD1222 COVID-19 vaccine. The receptor chain draws on TRBV27 and TRBJ2-7; 8 central nucleotides agree with TRBD1. Sample: peripheral blood, taken 28 days after the second AZD1222 dose. The CDR3 is CASPGQGAEEQYF. At the DNA level, the sequence is TGTGCCAGCCCTGGGCAGGGGGCTGAGGAGCAGTACTTC.